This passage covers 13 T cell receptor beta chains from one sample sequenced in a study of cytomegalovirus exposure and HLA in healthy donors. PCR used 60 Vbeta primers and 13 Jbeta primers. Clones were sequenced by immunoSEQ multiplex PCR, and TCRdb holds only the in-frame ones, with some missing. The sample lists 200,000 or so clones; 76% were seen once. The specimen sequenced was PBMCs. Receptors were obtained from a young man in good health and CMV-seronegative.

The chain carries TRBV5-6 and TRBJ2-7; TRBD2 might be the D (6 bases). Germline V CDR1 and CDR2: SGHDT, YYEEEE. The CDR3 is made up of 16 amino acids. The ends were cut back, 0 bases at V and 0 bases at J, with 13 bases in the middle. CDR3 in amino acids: CASSLGRDWSSYEQYF. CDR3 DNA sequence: TGTGCCAGCAGCTTGGGAAGGGACTGGAGCTCCTACGAGCAGTACTTC.

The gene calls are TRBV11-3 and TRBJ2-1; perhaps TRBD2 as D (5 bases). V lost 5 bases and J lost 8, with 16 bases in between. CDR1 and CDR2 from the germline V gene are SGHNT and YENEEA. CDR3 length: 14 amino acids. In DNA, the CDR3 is TGTGCCAGCAGCCGGACTGGGTTGTTGGATGAGCAGTTCTTC. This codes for CASSRTGLLDEQFF.

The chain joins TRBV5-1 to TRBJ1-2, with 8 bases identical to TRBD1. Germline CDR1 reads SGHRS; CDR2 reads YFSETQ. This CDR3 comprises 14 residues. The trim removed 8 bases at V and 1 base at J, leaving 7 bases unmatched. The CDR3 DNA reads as TGCGCCAGTGCAACGGGACAGGTTAACTATGGCTACACCTTC. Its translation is CASATGQVNYGYTF.

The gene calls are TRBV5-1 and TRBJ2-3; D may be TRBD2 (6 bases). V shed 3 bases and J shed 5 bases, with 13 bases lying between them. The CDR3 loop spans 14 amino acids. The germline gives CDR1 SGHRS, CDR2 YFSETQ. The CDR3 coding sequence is TGCGCCAGCAGCTCCGGACCCGGGAGAGATACGCAGTATTTT. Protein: CASSSGPGRDTQYF.

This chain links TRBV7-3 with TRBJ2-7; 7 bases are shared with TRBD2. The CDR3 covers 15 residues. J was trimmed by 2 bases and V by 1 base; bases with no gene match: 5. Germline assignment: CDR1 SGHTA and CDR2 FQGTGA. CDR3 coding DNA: TGTGCCAGCAGCTTAAGAGCGGGGACCACCTACGAGCAGTACTTC. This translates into CASSLRAGTTYEQYF.

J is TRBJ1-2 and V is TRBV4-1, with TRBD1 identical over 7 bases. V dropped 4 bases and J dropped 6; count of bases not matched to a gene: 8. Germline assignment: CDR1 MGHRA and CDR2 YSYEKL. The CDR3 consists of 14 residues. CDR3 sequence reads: CASSPPDRTHGYTF. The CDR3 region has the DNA TGCGCCAGCAGCCCACCGGACAGGACCCATGGCTACACCTTC.

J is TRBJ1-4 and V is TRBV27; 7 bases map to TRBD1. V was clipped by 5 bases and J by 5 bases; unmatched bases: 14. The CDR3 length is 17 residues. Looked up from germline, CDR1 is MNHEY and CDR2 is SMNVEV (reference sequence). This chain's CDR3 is CASSLNRGGQQNEKLFF. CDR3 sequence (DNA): TGTGCCAGCAGTCTGAATCGAGGGGGACAGCAAAATGAAAAACTGTTTTTT.

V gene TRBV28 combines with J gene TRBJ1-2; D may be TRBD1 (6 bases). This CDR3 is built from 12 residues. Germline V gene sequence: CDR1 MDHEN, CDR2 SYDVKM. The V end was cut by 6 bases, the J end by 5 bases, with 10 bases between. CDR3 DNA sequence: TGTGCCAGCAGGCGACAGGTTTATGGCTACACCTTC. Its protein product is CASRRQVYGYTF.

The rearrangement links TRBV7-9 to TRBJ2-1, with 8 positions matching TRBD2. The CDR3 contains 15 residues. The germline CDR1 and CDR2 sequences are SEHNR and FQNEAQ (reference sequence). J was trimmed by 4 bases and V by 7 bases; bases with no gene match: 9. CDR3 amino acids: CASTLGLAGYNEQFF. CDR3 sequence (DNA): TGTGCCAGCACCCTCGGACTAGCAGGGTACAATGAGCAGTTCTTC.

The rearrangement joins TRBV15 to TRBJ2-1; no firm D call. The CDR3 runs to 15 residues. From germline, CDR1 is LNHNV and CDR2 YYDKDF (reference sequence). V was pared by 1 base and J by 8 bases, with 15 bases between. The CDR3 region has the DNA TGTGCCACCAGCAGAGCGTTGTCTAGTAACCATGAGCAGTTCTTC. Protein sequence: CATSRALSSNHEQFF.

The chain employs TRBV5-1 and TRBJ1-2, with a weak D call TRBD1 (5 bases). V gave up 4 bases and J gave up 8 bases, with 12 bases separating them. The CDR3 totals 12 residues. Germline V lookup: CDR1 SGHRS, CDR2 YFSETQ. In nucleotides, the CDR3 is TGCGCCAGCAGCCCCCTGGGGGGAGGCTACACCTTC. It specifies CASSPLGGGYTF.

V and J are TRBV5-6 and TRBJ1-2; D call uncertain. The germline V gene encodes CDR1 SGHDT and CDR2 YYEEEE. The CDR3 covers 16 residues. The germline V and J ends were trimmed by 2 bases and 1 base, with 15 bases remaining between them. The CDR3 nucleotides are TGTGCCAGCAGCTTAACTCGATTCTTAAATAACTATGGCTACACCTTC. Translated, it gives CASSLTRFLNNYGYTF. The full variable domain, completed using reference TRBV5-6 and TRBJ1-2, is DAGVTQSPTHLIKTRGQQVTLRCSPKSGHDTVSWYQQALGQGPQFIFQYYEEEERQRGNFPDRFSGHQFPNYSSELNVNALLLGDSALYLCASSLTRFLNNYGYTFGSGTRLTVV.

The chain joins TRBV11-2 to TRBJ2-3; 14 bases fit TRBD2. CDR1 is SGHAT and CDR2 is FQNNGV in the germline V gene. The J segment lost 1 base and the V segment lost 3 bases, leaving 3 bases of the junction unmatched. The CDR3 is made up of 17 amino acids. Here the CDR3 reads CASSLGLAGVGTDTQYF. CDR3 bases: TGTGCCAGCAGCTTGGGACTAGCGGGAGTCGGCACAGATACGCAGTATTTT.